The clone carrying this TCR beta chain has more than one count but fewer than ten. Its target is unknown. CDR3 length equals 14 residues. Deletions cut 4 bases from V and 2 bases from J, with 12 bases between. The V gene's germline CDR1 is SGHNT and CDR2 YYREEE (reference sequence). This specimen comes from a study of beta chain features in type 1 diabetes. Study-level points and caveats: Patients showed naive, central memory and Treg TCRB repertoires that appeared more similar than those of healthy donors.

Reverse transcription of all isolated RNA meant that expressed TCRB transcripts were sequenced. Sequenced naive, central memory and regulatory T cell samples produced an average of about 3.57 million reads. Profiling relied on immunoSEQ multiplex PCR, and the TCRdb table lists in-frame clones only, not all of them. The table includes under 900,000 clones, 17% detected once. The sequence was collected from a woman between 18 and 29 years old in good health. Sequenced sample: naive CD4+ T cells from blood. This sequence joins TRBV5-4 and TRBJ2-5, with D unresolved. CDR3 amino acids: CASSQQQIQETQYF. CDR3 nucleotides: TGTGCCAGCAGCCAGCAACAAATTCAAGAGACCCAGTACTTC. Full variable domain (missing parts from reference TRBV5-4 and TRBJ2-5): ETGVTQSPTHLIKTRGQQVTLRCSSQSGHNTVSWYQQALGQGPQFIFQYYREEENGRGNFPPRFSGLQFPNYSSELNVNALELDDSALYLCASSQQQIQETQYFGPGTRLLVL.